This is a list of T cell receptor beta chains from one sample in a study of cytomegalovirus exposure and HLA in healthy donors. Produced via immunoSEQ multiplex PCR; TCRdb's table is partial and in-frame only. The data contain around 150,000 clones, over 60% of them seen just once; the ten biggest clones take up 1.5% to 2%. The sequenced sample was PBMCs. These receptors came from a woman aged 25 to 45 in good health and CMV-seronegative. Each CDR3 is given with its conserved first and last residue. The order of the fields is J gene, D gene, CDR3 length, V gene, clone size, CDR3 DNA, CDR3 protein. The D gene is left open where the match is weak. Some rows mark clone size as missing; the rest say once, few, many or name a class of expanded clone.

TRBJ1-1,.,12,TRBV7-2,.,TGTGCCAGCAGCTACGGACAGATTGAAGCTTTCTTT,CASSYGQIEAFF
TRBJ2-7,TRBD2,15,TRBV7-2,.,TGTGCCAGCAGCTTACGGACTAGCGCTAATTACGAGCAGTACTTC,CASSLRTSANYEQYF
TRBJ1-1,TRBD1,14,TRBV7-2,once,TGTGCCAGCAGCAAAGGCAGGGGGCTGGCTGAAGCTTTCTTT,CASSKGRGLAEAFF
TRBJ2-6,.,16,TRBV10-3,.,TGTGCCATCAACGGAGGGACTTTCTCTGGGGCCAACGTCCTGACTTTC,CAINGGTFSGANVLTF
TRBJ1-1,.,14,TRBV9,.,TGTGCCAGCAGGTACCGGGATTCGAACACTGAAGCTTTCTTT,CASRYRDSNTEAFF
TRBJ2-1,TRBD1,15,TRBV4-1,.,TGCGCCAGCAGCCGCACAGGGGCCTACAATGAGGAGCAGTTCTTC,CASSRTGAYNEEQFF
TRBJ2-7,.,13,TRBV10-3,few,TGTGCCACAGCGGGTAGGAGCTCCTACGAGCAGTACTTC,CATAGRSSYEQYF
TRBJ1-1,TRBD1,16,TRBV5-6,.,TGTGCCAGCAGCTTCTATGGGACAGGGAGTAGTGCTGAAGCTTTCTTT,CASSFYGTGSSAEAFF
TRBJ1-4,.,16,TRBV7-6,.,TGTGCCAGCAGCCTACTACATGGATCCACTAATGAAAAACTGTTTTTT,CASSLLHGSTNEKLFF
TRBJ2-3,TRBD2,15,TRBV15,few,TGTGCCACCAGCAGAGAGCGGGGGGGCACAGATACGCAGTATTTT,CATSRERGGTDTQYF
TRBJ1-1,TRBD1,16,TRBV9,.,TGTGCCAGCAGCGCGACAGGGGGCCGCATGAACACTGAAGCTTTCTTT,CASSATGGRMNTEAFF
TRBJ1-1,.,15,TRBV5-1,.,TGCGCCAGCAGCTTGGATTCCCACGGGAACACTGAAGCTTTCTTT,CASSLDSHGNTEAFF
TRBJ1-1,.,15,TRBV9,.,TGTGCCAGCAGCGTAGTGGTAGGGGGGAACACTGAAGCTTTCTTT,CASSVVVGGNTEAFF
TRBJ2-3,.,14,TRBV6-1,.,TGTGCCAGCCTACAGGGGACTAGCACAGATACGCAGTATTTT,CASLQGTSTDTQYF
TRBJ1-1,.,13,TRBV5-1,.,TGCGCCAGCAGCGAAGGGGGGAACACTGAAGCTTTCTTT,CASSEGGNTEAFF
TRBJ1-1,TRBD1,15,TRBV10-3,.,TGTGCCATCAGTGACAGGGGGCAAATGAACACTGAAGCTTTCTTT,CAISDRGQMNTEAFF
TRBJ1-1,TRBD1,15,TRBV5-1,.,TGCGCCAGCAGCACCGGGACAGGGCAGGGCACTGAAGCTTTCTTT,CASSTGTGQGTEAFF
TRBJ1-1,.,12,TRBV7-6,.,TGTGCCAGCAGCTATATGAACACTGAAGCTTTCTTT,CASSYMNTEAFF
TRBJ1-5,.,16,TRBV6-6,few,TGTGCCAGCAGTTACCCGTCTCAGGGCAGCAATCAGCCCCAGCATTTT,CASSYPSQGSNQPQHF
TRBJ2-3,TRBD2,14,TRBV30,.,TGTGCCTGGAGACTAGCGGGGGGGTTGGATACGCAGTATTTT,CAWRLAGGLDTQYF
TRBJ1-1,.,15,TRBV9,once,TGTGCCAGCAGCCCCGGGGATCCCTTGAACACTGAAGCTTTCTTT,CASSPGDPLNTEAFF
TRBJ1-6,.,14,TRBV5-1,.,TGCGCCAGCAGCGTGGACGGACAAAATTCACCCCTCCACTTT,CASSVDGQNSPLHF
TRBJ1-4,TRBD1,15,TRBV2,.,TGTGCCAGCAGGGTTACAGGGGGCCTTAATGAAAAACTGTTTTTT,CASRVTGGLNEKLFF
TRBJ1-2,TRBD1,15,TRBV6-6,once,TGTGCCAGCAGTTACTCGACGGACAGGAGCTATGGCTACACCTTC,CASSYSTDRSYGYTF
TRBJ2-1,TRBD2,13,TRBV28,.,TGTGCCAGAGAACTAGCGGGGGAAGATGAGCAGTTCTTC,CARELAGEDEQFF
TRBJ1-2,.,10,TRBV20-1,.,TGCAGTGCGTACAGGGATGGCTACACCTTC,CSAYRDGYTF
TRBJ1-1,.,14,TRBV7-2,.,TGTGCCAGCAGCCCCAAACGGGTGAACACTGAAGCTTTCTTT,CASSPKRVNTEAFF
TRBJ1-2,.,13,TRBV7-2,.,TGTGCCAGCAGCCCACGGAGAAACTATGGCTACACCTTC,CASSPRRNYGYTF
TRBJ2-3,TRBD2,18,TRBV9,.,TGTGCCAGCAGCCCCCGACTAGCGGGGGGGGATTTGGCAGATACGCAGTATTTT,CASSPRLAGGDLADTQYF
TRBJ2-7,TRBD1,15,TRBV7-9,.,TGTGCCAGCAGCTTAGCCGGGACAGCTCCCTACGAGCAGTACTTC,CASSLAGTAPYEQYF
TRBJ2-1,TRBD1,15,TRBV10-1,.,TGCGCCAGCAGTGAGTCGGGGACAGGCTCGAATGAGCAGTTCTTC,CASSESGTGSNEQFF
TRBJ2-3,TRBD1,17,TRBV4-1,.,TGCGCCAGCAGCCAACAATCCGGGACAGGGGCCGCAGATACGCAGTATTTT,CASSQQSGTGAADTQYF
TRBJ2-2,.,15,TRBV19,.,TGTGCCAGTAGTATTCGTGGGAGGAACACCGGGGAGCTGTTTTTT,CASSIRGRNTGELFF
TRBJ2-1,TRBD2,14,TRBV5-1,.,TGCGCCAGCAGCTTTAGCCTAGCGGGCCAGGAGCAGTTCTTC,CASSFSLAGQEQFF
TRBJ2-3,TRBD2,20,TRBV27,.,TGTGCCAGCAGGTCTCGGAAGGGGGCTAGCGGGGGGGCTTTAGTTACTACGCAGTATTTT,CASRSRKGASGGALVTTQYF
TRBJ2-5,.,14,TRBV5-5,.,TGTGCCAGCAGCTTAAGGGGGGGTCAAGAGACCCAGTACTTC,CASSLRGGQETQYF
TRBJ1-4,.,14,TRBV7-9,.,TGTGCCAGCAGCTTAGATGGGGAGATAAAAAAACTGTTTTTT,CASSLDGEIKKLFF
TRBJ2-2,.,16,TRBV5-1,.,TGCGCCAGCAGCCCGATGCGGGCAGTTCAATCCGGGGAGCTGTTTTTT,CASSPMRAVQSGELFF
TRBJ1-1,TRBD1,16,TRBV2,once,TGTGCCAGCATCATGGAACAGGGGGTAGGAGGCACTGAAGCTTTCTTT,CASIMEQGVGGTEAFF
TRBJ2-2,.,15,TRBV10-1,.,TGCGCCAGCAGTGTTCAGGGTAACAGTGACGGGGAGCTGTTTTTT,CASSVQGNSDGELFF
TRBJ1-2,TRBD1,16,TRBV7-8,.,TGTGCCAGCAGCTTCCAGGGGGCCCCCAACTGGGATGGCTACACCTTC,CASSFQGAPNWDGYTF
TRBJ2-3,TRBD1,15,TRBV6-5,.,TGTGCCAGCGCTGACCGGGACAGCCCTGCAGATACGCAGTATTTT,CASADRDSPADTQYF
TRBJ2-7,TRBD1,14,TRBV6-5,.,TGTGCCAGCAGCTACGGGACAGGGGAGGACGAGCAGTACTTC,CASSYGTGEDEQYF
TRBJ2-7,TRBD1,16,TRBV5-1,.,TGCGCCAGCAGCTTGGCAGCGACAGGGGATTTCTACGAGCAGTACTTC,CASSLAATGDFYEQYF
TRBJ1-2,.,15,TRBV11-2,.,TGTGCCAGCAGCTTAAACAGGGATGATTCCTATGGCTACACCTTC,CASSLNRDDSYGYTF
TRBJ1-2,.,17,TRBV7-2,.,TGTGCCAGCAGCTTAGCTAACACCCGTCAACCAGGCTATGGCTACACCTTC,CASSLANTRQPGYGYTF
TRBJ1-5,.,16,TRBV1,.,TGCACCAGCAGCCAAGGGGGCAGGGTTATCAATCAGCCCCAGCATTTT,CTSSQGGRVINQPQHF